The TCR beta chain described here comes from a study of blood T cells in healthy people across ages. This clonotype occurred a few times. A J-beta primer mix and a sample-barcoded 5' primer were used in a second PCR of roughly 6 to 11 cycles. Via MiXCR, TCRdb re-called the 5' RACE reads, giving one row per CDR3 protein. Of hundreds of thousands of distinct CDR3 sequences listed, about 21% were seen once; the top ten hold around 3.4%. With 9 bases removed from V and 7 bases from J, the gap between germline ends came to 9 bases. The CDR3 is 11 amino acids. In germline, CDR1 is KGHDR, CDR2 SFDVKD. This clonotype was sampled from a man aged 70 or older in good health. Sequencing was performed on blood. The chain combines TRBV24-1 with TRBJ1-5; no reliable D call. The CDR3 DNA reads as TGTGCCACCCCGGGGAGGCAGCCCCAGCATTTT. Its protein product is CATPGRQPQHF.